Below, 22 T cell receptor beta chains from the same sample are listed, as sequenced in a study of blood T cell repertoires in COVID-19. Repertoires were generated with immunoSEQ multiplex PCR, while TCRdb's copy carries only in-frame clones and drops some. This table has 130,000 to 150,000 clones, roughly 86% appearing once. The sequenced sample was peripheral blood. Receptors were obtained from a man in his sixties or seventies with acute or convalescent COVID-19.

The CDR3 coding sequence is TGTGCCAGCACTCCAGGGCAAACCGGGGAGCTGTTTTTT. Amino acids: CASTPGQTGELFF. This chain uses TRBV7-9 with TRBJ2-2; tentatively, D is TRBD1 (5 bases). The germline gives CDR1 SEHNR, CDR2 FQNEAQ (reference sequence). V was pared by 7 bases and J by 5 bases, with 11 bases between. This CDR3 comprises 13 residues. The variable domain in full, with the rest retrieved from reference TRBV7-9 and TRBJ2-2, is DTGVSQNPRHKITKRGQNVTFRCDPISEHNRLYWYRQTLGQGPEFLTYFQNEAQLEKSRLLSDRFSAERPKGSFSTLEIQRTEQGDSAMYLCASTPGQTGELFFGEGSRLTVL.

V is TRBV9 and J is TRBJ2-3, with D tentatively TRBD2 (6 bases). Germline-derived CDR1 and CDR2 are SGDLS and YYNGEE. The V gene lost 0 bases and the J gene lost 4 bases, with 15 bases spanning the gap. CDR3 length: 16 residues. The chain's CDR3 is CASSVEGGEIADTQYF. The CDR3 DNA sequence: TGTGCCAGCAGCGTAGAAGGCGGGGAGATCGCAGATACGCAGTATTTT.

The chain couples TRBV5-1 to TRBJ2-7, with D possibly matching TRBD1 (6 bases). V dropped 3 bases and J dropped 2 bases, with 9 bases sitting between them. Germline V lookup: CDR1 SGHRS, CDR2 YFSETQ. There are 13 residues in the CDR3. The CDR3 coding sequence is TGCGCCAGCAGCTCACAGGGTCCCTACGAGCAGTACTTC. Translation gives CASSSQGPYEQYF.

This clone showed up just a few times. CDR3 residues: CASSLTREQFF. For the CDR3, the DNA is TGCGCCAGCAGCTTAACGAGGGAGCAGTTCTTC. The V and J genes are TRBV5-1 and TRBJ2-1; D gene ambiguous. The V end lost 2 bases, the J end lost 10 bases, and 7 bases lay between the germline ends. CDR1 and CDR2 (germline): SGHRS, YFSETQ. This CDR3 has 11 residues.

CDR3 DNA: TGTGCCAGCAGTTTCCCCGGAGAGGAGACCCAGTACTTC. Translated, it gives CASSFPGEETQYF. This chain uses TRBV12-3 or TRBV12-4 with TRBJ2-5; D not certain. CDR3 length equals 13 residues. Trimming pared 3 bases from V and 5 bases from J, leaving 10 bases between.

The V call is TRBV5-4, the J call TRBJ2-3; the D gene is possibly TRBD1 (6 bases). CDR1 is SGHNT, CDR2 YYREEE, per germline (reference sequence). Trimming stripped 0 bases from V and 4 bases from J, with 9 bases between. The CDR3 is 14 amino acids. The CDR3 sequence: CASSLEQGSDTQYF. The CDR3 DNA is TGTGCCAGCAGCTTGGAACAGGGTTCAGATACGCAGTATTTT.

The chain is built from TRBV28 and TRBJ2-5, with 7 nucleotides matching TRBD2. The CDR3 spans 16 residues. The germline V gene has CDR1 MDHEN and CDR2 SYDVKM. The V segment lost 5 bases and the J segment 1 base; nucleotides outside the gene matches: 10. CDR3 sequence: CASSLREAAFQETQYF. The DNA of the CDR3 is TGTGCCAGCAGTCTACGGGAGGCAGCCTTCCAAGAGACCCAGTACTTC.

The gene calls are TRBV5-1 and TRBJ2-1, with a tentative D call TRBD1 (6 bases). Germline CDR1 is SGHRS and CDR2 is YFSETQ. The V and J ends lost 4 bases and 6 bases respectively, with 17 bases between them. CDR3 length equals 15 residues. The CDR3 sequence: CASSLSGEPLNEQFF. The CDR3 region has the DNA TGCGCCAGCAGCCTGTCAGGGGAACCCCTCAATGAGCAGTTCTTC.

V gene TRBV7-3 combines with J gene TRBJ2-7; 8 nucleotides match TRBD1. This CDR3 spans 15 amino acids. The germline V gene encodes CDR1 SGHTA and CDR2 FQGTGA. Unmatched junction bases numbered 7, after V lost 5 bases and J lost 1 base. The CDR3 spells CASSLDRGASYEQYF. The CDR3 nucleotides read TGTGCCAGCAGCCTAGACAGGGGTGCATCCTACGAGCAGTACTTC.

The chain recombines TRBV5-1 with TRBJ2-7, with 9 bases fitting TRBD2. V was pared by 6 bases and J by 4 bases, with 8 bases of the junction left unmatched. The CDR3 runs to 14 residues. Germline CDR1 is SGHRS and CDR2 is YFSETQ. The CDR3 bases are TGCGCCAGCACTGGTCTAGCGGGATCATACGAGCAGTACTTC. It yields the protein CASTGLAGSYEQYF.

This sequence joins TRBV29-1 and TRBJ2-3; 7 positions match TRBD1. Losses at the gene ends were 4 bases for V and 5 bases for J; bases not matched to a gene: 3. The CDR3 runs 12 residues. Per the germline V gene, CDR1 is SQVTM and CDR2 is ANQGSEA. The CDR3 sequence is CSVVTGIDTQYF. The CDR3 DNA reads as TGCAGCGTTGTGACAGGGATAGATACGCAGTATTTT.

The CDR3 region has the DNA TGTGCCAGCCGCGCGGGAGGGACAGGGGGAGTCGAGCAGTACTTC. This translates into CASRAGGTGGVEQYF. The rearrangement joins TRBV19 to TRBJ2-7, with 11 bases lining up with TRBD1. Trimming took 9 bases from V and 6 from J; bases not matched to a gene: 13. Germline V CDR1 and CDR2: LNHDA, SQIVND (reference sequence). The CDR3 totals 15 residues.

In this sample, this clone turned up once. The chain uses TRBV6-1 and TRBJ1-1; D perhaps matches TRBD1 (5 bases). V lost 1 base and J 7 bases, leaving 13 bases between the germline ends. The length of the CDR3 is 14 residues. Germline assignment: CDR1 MNHNS and CDR2 SASEGT. The chain's CDR3 is CASSEEWAGGEAFF. The CDR3 DNA follows: TGTGCCAGCAGTGAAGAGTGGGCGGGGGGTGAAGCTTTCTTT.

As to this clone: An end of the junction differs from the germline gene, which may be a read error. The rearrangement joins TRBV25-1 to TRBJ1-4; D ambiguous. Germline V CDR1 and CDR2: MGHDK, SYGVNS. The CDR3 is 14 residues long. The CDR3 loop reads CASSEGTLNGKLFF. CDR3 in DNA: TGTGCCAGCAGTGAGGGCACCTTAAATGGAAAACTGTTTTTT.

The chain carries TRBV13 and TRBJ1-6; perhaps TRBD1 as D (6 bases). The CDR3 runs 14 residues. Trimming removed 3 bases from V and 9 bases from J, with 12 bases in between. The V gene's germline CDR1 is PRHDT and CDR2 FYEKMQ (reference sequence). CDR3 nucleotides: TGTGCCAGCAGCTTGCGACAGGTGATTTCACCCCTCCACTTT. Translation gives CASSLRQVISPLHF.

This chain joins TRBV4-1 and TRBJ1-1; 8 nucleotides match TRBD1. Germline CDR1 and CDR2: MGHRA and YSYEKL. Trimming at V came to 7 bases and at J to 4 bases, leaving 8 bases not matched to a gene. The CDR3 length is 14 residues. CDR3 DNA: TGCGCCAGCACCCAGGACAGGGTGGTCACTGAAGCTTTCTTT. Translation: CASTQDRVVTEAFF.

The chain carries TRBV28 and TRBJ1-2; maybe TRBD1 (5 bases). V was pared by 5 bases and J by 4 bases, with 14 bases between. The CDR3 runs to 14 residues. Germline CDR1 is MDHEN and CDR2 is SYDVKM. The CDR3 DNA sequence: TGTGCCAGCAGTCCGTATGACAGAGGCTATGGCTACACCTTC. This translates into CASSPYDRGYGYTF.

The V gene is TRBV4-1, the J gene TRBJ2-3, with D perhaps matching TRBD2 (7 bases). The CDR3 contains 17 residues. The germline V gene encodes CDR1 MGHRA and CDR2 YSYEKL. Trimming removed 6 bases from V and 4 bases from J, with 23 bases in between. The CDR3 is CASSARYAGASADTQYF. CDR3 nucleotide sequence: TGCGCCAGCAGTGCAAGGTACGCGGGGGCTAGCGCAGATACGCAGTATTTT.

The chain links TRBV27 to TRBJ1-2; 10 bases map to TRBD1. From germline, CDR1 is MNHEY and CDR2 SMNVEV (reference sequence). Trimming cost V 6 bases and J 4 bases; bases outside gene matches: 8. CDR3 length: 15 amino acids. CDR3 in amino acids: CASRGGRDRGYGYTF. The CDR3 bases are TGTGCCAGCAGGGGGGGCAGGGACAGGGGCTATGGCTACACCTTC.

The chain combines TRBV29-1 with TRBJ2-1, with 9 bases matching TRBD2. In germline, CDR1 is SQVTM, CDR2 ANQGSEA. V lost 6 bases and J lost 10; bases outside the gene matches: 7. The CDR3 extends over 12 amino acids. CDR3 residues: CSVVLAGFEQFF. DNA of the CDR3: TGCAGCGTCGTCCTAGCGGGGTTCGAGCAGTTCTTC.

This rearrangement joins TRBV7-3 to TRBJ1-2; 7 nucleotides agree with TRBD1. The CDR3 extends over 15 amino acids. Trimming at V came to 0 bases and at J to 5 bases, leaving 6 bases not matched to a gene. CDR1 is SGHTA and CDR2 is FQGTGA in the germline V gene. CDR3 protein: CASSLTRDREYGYTF. The CDR3 coding sequence is TGTGCCAGCAGCTTAACTCGCGACAGGGAGTATGGCTACACCTTC.

The chain recombines TRBV6-5 with TRBJ2-7, with 11 bases aligning to TRBD1. Germline CDR1 and CDR2: MNHEY and SVGAGI. Germline trimming cut 2 bases from V and 5 bases from J; bases unmatched to any gene: 2. CDR3 length: 14 residues. The CDR3: CASSYGDRGNEQYF. For the CDR3, the DNA is TGTGCCAGCAGTTACGGGGACAGGGGGAACGAGCAGTACTTC.